The text below deals with one TCR beta chain. These data are taken from a study of monozygotic twins with inflammatory bowel disease. A template switching step added UMIs, each with a 6-nucleotide sample barcode. TCRdb re-called the 5' RACE reads and shows each CDR3 protein once, DNA omitted. The sample totals 400,000 or so distinct CDR3 sequences. The CDR3 runs 16 residues. CDR1 and CDR2 from the germline V gene are MNHNS and SASEGT. Sequencing was carried out using blood. The V and J genes are TRBV6-1 and TRBJ2-5; as DNA is missing, the TRBD1 call by TCRdb cannot be tested. The TCR sequence derives from a human donor with ulcerative colitis or Crohn's disease, or a healthy co-twin of an affected twin (not recorded which). The CDR3: CASSLTTGTVLETQYF.